What follows describes a single T cell receptor (beta chain). This sample was included in a study of blood T cell repertoires in COVID-19. This CDR3 region has 14 residues. The ends lost 6 bases at V and 5 bases at J; junction bases unmatched: 7. From germline, CDR1 is MDHEN and CDR2 SYDVKM. Measured with immunoSEQ multiplex PCR; TCRdb has only the in-frame clones, and not every one. The data contain about 430,000 clones, over 75% of them singletons. V is TRBV28 and J is TRBJ2-1, with 7 bases matching TRBD1. The sample consisted of PBMCs or T cells enriched from blood (not recorded which). This sequence was found in a man younger than 45 who had recovered from COVID-19. The CDR3 region is CASSAGTADNEQFF. The CDR3 DNA reads TGTGCCAGCAGCGCCGGGACAGCCGACAATGAGCAGTTCTTC.